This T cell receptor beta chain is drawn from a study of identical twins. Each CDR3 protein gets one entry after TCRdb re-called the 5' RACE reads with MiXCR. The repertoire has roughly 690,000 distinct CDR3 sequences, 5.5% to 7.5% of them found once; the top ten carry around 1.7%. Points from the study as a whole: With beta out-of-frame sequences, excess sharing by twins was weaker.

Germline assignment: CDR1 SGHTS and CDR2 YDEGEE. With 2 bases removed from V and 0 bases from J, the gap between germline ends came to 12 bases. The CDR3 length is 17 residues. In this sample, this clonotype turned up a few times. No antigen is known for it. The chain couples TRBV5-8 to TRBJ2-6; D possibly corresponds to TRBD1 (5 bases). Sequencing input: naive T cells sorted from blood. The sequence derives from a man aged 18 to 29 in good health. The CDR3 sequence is CASSFGQGNSGANVLTF. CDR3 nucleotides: TGTGCCAGCAGCTTTGGTCAGGGTAACTCTGGGGCCAACGTCCTGACTTTC.